What follows are 22 T cell receptor beta chains derived from one specimen sequenced in a study of blood T cells in healthy people across ages. Using a J-beta primer mix together with a sample-barcoded 5' primer, a second PCR was run for roughly 7 to 12 cycles. TCRdb called the 5' RACE reads again in MiXCR, with one record for every CDR3 protein. The table includes over a million distinct CDR3 sequences, 40% to 45% detected once. Sequencing was carried out using blood. These receptors all come from an older woman in good health.

This clonotype was counted between two and nine times. V usage is TRBV6-5 and J usage is TRBJ2-7, with a tentative D call TRBD2 (6 bases). V shed 6 bases and J shed 5 bases, with 17 bases lying between them. CDR1 is MNHEY and CDR2 is SVGAGI in the germline V gene. The CDR3 loop spans 14 amino acids. CDR3 protein: CASREGWGVDEQYF. Written as DNA, the CDR3 is TGTGCCAGCAGGGAGGGTTGGGGTGTCGACGAGCAGTACTTC.

The chain couples TRBV24-1 to TRBJ2-5; no firm D call. The V gene lost 5 bases and the J gene lost 5 bases, with 11 bases spanning the gap. Germline V gene data show CDR1 as KGHDR and CDR2 as SFDVKD. The CDR3 totals 13 residues. The CDR3 sequence: CATSVRTGETQYF. CDR3 DNA: TGTGCCACCAGTGTTCGTACTGGGGAGACCCAGTACTTC.

This chain links TRBV3-1 with TRBJ2-1, with 11 bases identical to TRBD2. Germline lookup yields CDR1 LGHDT and CDR2 YNNKEL (reference sequence). CDR3 size: 15 residues. Trimming took 6 bases from V and 10 from J; bases not matched to a gene: 11. This chain's CDR3 is CASSSLAGGGEEQFF. The CDR3 nucleotides are TGTGCCAGCAGTTCGCTAGCGGGGGGTGGAGAGGAGCAGTTCTTC.

The table lists this clonotype with many counts. V usage is TRBV29-1 and J usage is TRBJ2-7; 8 bases fit TRBD2. V was clipped by 7 bases and J by 4 bases; unmatched bases: 6. CDR3 size: 12 residues. Germline V CDR1 and CDR2: SQVTM, ANQGSEA. The CDR3 DNA reads as TGCAGCGCCCGGCGGGGGGAGTACGAGCAGTACTTC. It is translated as CSARRGEYEQYF.

V usage is TRBV7-4 and J usage is TRBJ1-5; TRBD1 matches at 7 bases. With 11 bases clipped from V and 5 bases from J, the junction kept 6 bases outside the gene matches. The CDR3 extends over 12 amino acids. Per the germline V gene, CDR1 is SGHVT and CDR2 is SQSDAQ. CDR3 sequence reads: CAELRGDQPQHF. In DNA form, the CDR3 reads TGTGCCGAGCTCAGGGGGGATCAGCCCCAGCATTTT.

The chain employs TRBV9 and TRBJ2-5; the D gene is possibly TRBD1 (5 bases). Germline V gene lookup returns CDR1 SGDLS and CDR2 YYNGEE. CDR3 length equals 15 residues. Trimming left V 6 bases short and J 5 bases short, with 20 bases between. The CDR3 sequence: CASTPSPQGGETQYF. The DNA for the CDR3 is TGTGCCAGCACCCCCTCCCCCCAGGGCGGTGAGACCCAGTACTTC.

The rearrangement uses TRBV3-1 and TRBJ2-3, with 9 bases aligning to TRBD2. CDR1 LGHDT and CDR2 YNNKEL come from the germline V gene (reference sequence). V lost 3 bases to trimming and J lost 2 bases; unmatched junction nucleotides: 6. The CDR3 has 16 amino acids. The CDR3 spells CASSQGGRAYTDTQYF. The CDR3 nucleotides read TGTGCCAGCAGCCAGGGCGGGAGGGCCTACACAGATACGCAGTATTTT.

The chain couples TRBV11-2 to TRBJ2-1, with 7 nucleotides matching TRBD1. The CDR3 contains 12 residues. CDR1 is SGHAT, CDR2 FQNNGV, per germline. V gave up 6 bases and J gave up 15 bases; unmatched junction bases: 11. The CDR3 DNA reads as TGTGCCAGCAGACCTAACAGGGGTGGTCGGTTCTTC. Protein product: CASRPNRGGRFF.

This clonotype was detected many times. The chain employs TRBV30 and TRBJ2-7, with TRBD1 matching over 7 bases. Per the germline V gene, CDR1 is GTSNPN and CDR2 is SVGIG (reference sequence). The CDR3 is 13 residues long. V lost 2 bases, J lost 3 bases, and 4 bases stayed unmatched. DNA of the CDR3: TGTGCCTGGAGTTGGGACAGATACTACGAGCAGTACTTC. The encoded protein is CAWSWDRYYEQYF.

This clonotype was counted a few times. The chain links TRBV12-3 or TRBV12-4 to TRBJ2-1; D is possibly TRBD1 (5 bases). This CDR3 region has 15 residues. The CDR3 sequence: CGTRKGSSSYNEQFF. In nucleotides, the CDR3 is TGTGGGACCCGAAAGGGGTCGAGCTCCTACAATGAGCAGTTCTTC.

V usage is TRBV24-1 and J usage is TRBJ2-3; D remains unclear. Per germline, CDR1 KGHDR and CDR2 SFDVKD. The V end was cut by 4 bases, the J end by 11 bases, with 12 bases between. The CDR3 extends over 12 amino acids. Here the CDR3 reads CATSDSTDQQYF. CDR3 DNA sequence: TGTGCCACCAGTGACAGCACAGATCAGCAGTATTTT.

The chain couples TRBV20-1 to TRBJ2-5; 7 nucleotides align to TRBD2. The CDR3 contains 11 residues. Trimming took 8 bases from V and 4 from J; bases not matched to a gene: 4. Germline lookup yields CDR1 DFQATT and CDR2 SNEGSKA (reference sequence). The CDR3 loop is CSPGGRETQYF. For the CDR3, the DNA is TGCAGTCCGGGGGGACGAGAGACCCAGTACTTC.

This clonotype has just a few counts. The chain joins TRBV24-1 to TRBJ2-5; 8 bases fit TRBD2. CDR1 is KGHDR and CDR2 is SFDVKD in the germline V gene. Unmatched junction bases numbered 5, after V lost 9 bases and J lost 3 bases. The CDR3 is made up of 13 amino acids. The CDR3: CATARGAKETQYF. The CDR3, as DNA: TGTGCCACCGCGCGGGGGGCTAAAGAGACCCAGTACTTC.

Comment on this clonotype: One end of the junction varies from germline; a read error may be responsible. This chain uses TRBV2 with TRBJ2-7; tentative D call: TRBD2 (5 bases). The V gene's germline CDR1 is SNHLY and CDR2 FYNNEI. The CDR3 runs 12 residues. In DNA, the CDR3 is TGTGCCAGCAGGGAAGCGGATTACGAGCAGTACTTC. It encodes CASREADYEQYF.

This clonotype was counted between two and nine times. The V and J genes are TRBV28 and TRBJ2-5; D is uncertain. The length of the CDR3 is 13 residues. The V and J ends lost 2 bases and 1 base respectively, with 5 bases between them. Germline CDR1 MDHEN, CDR2 SYDVKM. The CDR3 sequence is CASSLKLQETQYF. The CDR3 DNA reads as TGTGCCAGCAGTTTAAAGCTCCAAGAGACCCAGTACTTC. The full variable domain, its missing parts supplied by reference TRBV28 and TRBJ2-5, is DVKVTQSSRYLVKRTGEKVFLECVQDMDHENMFWYRQDPGLGLRLIYFSYDVKMKEKGDIPEGYSVSREKKERFSLILESASTNQTSMYLCASSLKLQETQYFGPGTRLLVL.

The chain combines TRBV10-1 with TRBJ2-5, with 14 bases that match TRBD2. Germline values: CDR1 WNHNN, CDR2 SYGVQD (reference sequence). With 6 bases clipped from V and 11 bases from J, the junction kept 11 bases outside the gene matches. The CDR3 is 15 amino acids. In DNA form, the CDR3 reads TGCGCCAGCAGCCGTGGGACTAGCGGGAGTAATGAGCAGTACTTC. Its translation: CASSRGTSGSNEQYF.

This clonotype was detected once. Germline is not matched at one junction end, which may reflect a read error. This sequence joins TRBV7-7 and TRBJ2-5; 7 positions agree with TRBD1. The CDR3 runs to 14 residues. Germline V CDR1 and CDR2: SSHAT, FNYEAQ (reference sequence). CDR3 sequence (DNA): TGTGCCGGCAGCCCCGGGACAGCAAGAGAGACCCAGTACTTC. Translation: CAGSPGTARETQYF.

V gene TRBV28 combines with J gene TRBJ2-3; no clear D gene. The germline V gene has CDR1 MDHEN and CDR2 SYDVKM. The CDR3 has 16 amino acids. Trimming took 2 bases from V and 0 from J, leaving 12 bases between them. CDR3 nucleotide sequence: TGTGCCAGCAGTTTAGGGCGAACTTCTAGCACAGATACGCAGTATTTT. Translated: CASSLGRTSSTDTQYF.

The chain is built from TRBV20-1 and TRBJ2-1; D might be TRBD1 or TRBD2, each matching 5 bases. V lost 6 bases and J 5 bases, leaving 17 bases between the germline ends. CDR3 length: 14 amino acids. Germline CDR1 and CDR2: DFQATT and SNEGSKA (reference sequence). This chain's CDR3 is CSAAVLTGHNEQFF. CDR3 nucleotide sequence: TGCAGTGCCGCGGTTTTAACGGGGCACAATGAGCAGTTCTTC.

The CDR3 sequence: CASTGENLFEYF. CDR3 bases: TGTGCCAGCACAGGGGAAAATCTCTTCGAGTACTTC. This chain links TRBV25-1 with TRBJ2-4; the D gene is possibly TRBD1 (6 bases). This CDR3 spans 12 amino acids. V gave up 7 bases and J gave up 14 bases, with 18 bases separating them. Germline V gives CDR1 MGHDK, CDR2 SYGVNS.

This clonotype has more than one count but fewer than ten. The rearrangement links TRBV5-1 to TRBJ2-7; no clear D. The germline V and J ends were trimmed by 3 bases and 3 bases, with 13 bases remaining between them. Germline V CDR1 and CDR2: SGHRS, YFSETQ. The CDR3 has 14 amino acids. In DNA, the CDR3 is TGCGCCAGCAGCTCCGGATTACCTCGCTACGAGCAGTACTTC. Its protein product is CASSSGLPRYEQYF.

The chain carries TRBV6-2 or TRBV6-3 and TRBJ1-2; TRBD1 matches 9 bases. The CDR3 runs to 14 residues. With V trimmed by 6 bases and J by 2 bases, 4 bases remained unmatched. Germline V gives CDR1 MNHEY, CDR2 SVGEGT. CDR3 sequence: CASRKDRGNYGYTF. The CDR3 DNA follows: TGTGCCAGCAGGAAGGACAGGGGCAACTATGGCTACACCTTC.